A single sample is the source of the 32 T cell receptor beta chains below, sequenced in a study of blood T cell repertoires in COVID-19. Profiling relied on immunoSEQ multiplex PCR, and the TCRdb table lists in-frame clones only, not all of them. Among more than 450,000 clones listed, around 87% were seen once. The sample consisted of PBMCs or T cells enriched from blood (not recorded which). These receptors were collected from a woman under 30 who had recovered from COVID-19.

V is TRBV15 and J is TRBJ1-3; TRBD1 might be the D (5 bases). Trimming removed 0 bases at V and 7 bases at J, with 13 bases between. The germline gives CDR1 LNHNV, CDR2 YYDKDF (reference sequence). There are 15 residues in the CDR3. In DNA, the CDR3 is TGTGCCACCAGCAGAGATTTGACAGTGCCGAACACCATATATTTT. Its protein product is CATSRDLTVPNTIYF.

The V and J genes are TRBV2 and TRBJ2-1; TRBD1 matches 7 bases. Germline assignment: CDR1 SNHLY and CDR2 FYNNEI. This CDR3 has 18 amino acids. J gave up 4 bases and V 0 bases, and 12 bases lay outside the gene matches. The CDR3 DNA reads as TGTGCCAGCAGTGAAGCGCTACGAGGGACAGTCCATTACAATGAGCAGTTCTTC. Amino acids: CASSEALRGTVHYNEQFF.

In its sample, this clone was seen a few times. The J gene is TRBJ1-1, the V gene TRBV29-1, with D possibly matching TRBD1 (5 bases). V was shortened by 6 bases and J by 1 base, with 18 bases between the two germline ends. Germline V gene sequence: CDR1 SQVTM, CDR2 ANQGSEA. The CDR3 contains 15 residues. CDR3 nucleotide sequence: TGCAGCGTCGTAGAGGCCGCCGGACAGAACACTGAAGCTTTCTTT. Its protein is CSVVEAAGQNTEAFF.

The V and J genes are TRBV7-9 and TRBJ1-2, with D possibly being TRBD1 (5 bases). The CDR3 spans 16 residues. Germline V gene sequence: CDR1 SEHNR, CDR2 FQNEAQ (reference sequence). V gave up 3 bases and J gave up 6 bases, with 20 bases separating them. This CDR3 reads CASSFLIGGNRNGYTF. CDR3 nucleotide sequence: TGTGCCAGCAGCTTTCTCATTGGGGGGAATAGGAATGGCTACACCTTC.

As concerns this clone: The same CDR3 can be traced to other DNA sequences in this sample. The J gene is TRBJ2-3, the V gene TRBV11-2; 8 nucleotides line up with TRBD2. CDR3 length: 16 residues. The V and J ends lost 4 bases and 12 bases, in that order; junction bases with no gene match: 18. Looked up from germline, CDR1 is SGHAT and CDR2 is FQNNGV. CDR3 protein: CASSSRPSAGGITQYF. CDR3 in DNA: TGTGCCAGCAGCTCCCGACCGTCGGCGGGGGGAATTACACAGTATTTT.

The J gene is TRBJ1-2, the V gene TRBV19; 8 bases line up with TRBD1. The CDR3 has 14 amino acids. V gave up 4 bases and J gave up 4 bases; unmatched junction bases: 5. Germline V CDR1 and CDR2: LNHDA, SQIVND (reference sequence). CDR3 amino acids: CASSTGGQAYGYTF. The CDR3 nucleotides read TGTGCCAGTAGTACCGGGGGACAGGCCTATGGCTACACCTTC.

The chain employs TRBV6-2 or TRBV6-3 and TRBJ2-7, with a weak D call TRBD1 (6 bases). Germline values: CDR1 MNHEY, CDR2 SVGEGT. The ends were cut back, 6 bases at V and 3 bases at J, with 24 bases in the middle. This CDR3 region has 17 residues. The CDR3, as DNA: TGTGCCAGCAGCCCTTTCCCATCCGGACAGCTACACTACGAGCAGTACTTC. This gives the protein CASSPFPSGQLHYEQYF.

The chain uses TRBV7-6 and TRBJ2-5; D gene uncertain. There are 11 residues in the CDR3. Germline V gene lookup returns CDR1 SGHVS and CDR2 FNYEAQ. The germline V and J ends were trimmed by 5 bases and 2 bases, with 3 bases remaining between them. The chain's CDR3 is CASSEQETQYF. Written as DNA, the CDR3 is TGTGCCAGCAGCGAGCAAGAGACCCAGTACTTC.

This chain connects TRBV18 to TRBJ2-3, with TRBD1 identical over 9 bases. The CDR3 runs 16 residues. With 5 bases clipped from V and 6 bases from J, the junction kept 12 bases outside the gene matches. Per germline, CDR1 KGHSH and CDR2 LQKENI. The CDR3 reads CASSARQGGTGDTQYF. The CDR3 bases are TGTGCCAGCTCAGCCCGACAGGGGGGCACCGGTGATACGCAGTATTTT.

The chain is built from TRBV5-1 and TRBJ1-3, with TRBD1 matching 8 bases. The CDR3 contains 15 residues. Per the germline V gene, CDR1 is SGHRS and CDR2 is YFSETQ. The trim removed 4 bases at V and 10 bases at J, leaving 13 bases unmatched. The CDR3 protein is CASSGRTGMEGTIYF. In DNA form, the CDR3 reads TGCGCCAGCAGCGGGAGGACAGGGATGGAGGGAACCATATATTTT. The variable domain in full, completed from reference TRBV5-1 and TRBJ1-3, reads KAGVTQTPRYLIKTRGQQVTLSCSPISGHRSVSWYQQTPGQGLQFLFEYFSETQRNKGNFPGRFSGRQFSNSRSEMNVSTLELGDSALYLCASSGRTGMEGTIYFGEGSWLTVV.

The chain has TRBV27 and TRBJ1-4, with D tentatively TRBD1 (5 bases). The CDR3 is made up of 13 amino acids. Germline CDR1 and CDR2: MNHEY and SMNVEV (reference sequence). Trimming took off 4 bases at V and 11 bases at J, with 14 bases between the two ends. The CDR3 reads CASSSLGEEKLFF. CDR3 sequence (DNA): TGTGCCAGCAGTTCCCTAGGGGAGGAGAAACTGTTTTTT.

V is TRBV19 and J is TRBJ1-1; D uncertain. The length of the CDR3 is 13 residues. Germline CDR1 is LNHDA and CDR2 is SQIVND (reference sequence). V gave up 7 bases and J gave up 7 bases, with 16 bases separating them. CDR3 DNA: TGTGCCAGTATGGAGGGCAGGCTATTTGAAGCTTTCTTT. Residues: CASMEGRLFEAFF.

This chain joins TRBV5-8 and TRBJ2-1; D gene ambiguous. The germline gives CDR1 SGHTS, CDR2 YDEGEE. This CDR3 region has 16 residues. V lost 4 bases and J 12 bases, leaving 26 bases between the germline ends. DNA of the CDR3: TGTGCCAGCAGCCCTGAGCCAGGCATCTGGAATGACGTGCAGTTCTTC. Protein product: CASSPEPGIWNDVQFF.

The V and J genes are TRBV5-6 and TRBJ2-2; D gene unclear. Germline CDR1 and CDR2: SGHDT and YYEEEE. With 0 bases removed from V and 5 bases from J, the gap between germline ends came to 8 bases. The CDR3 consists of 14 residues. The CDR3 nucleotides read TGTGCCAGCAGCTTGGTTAGCTCAACCGGGGAGCTGTTTTTT. Translating gives CASSLVSSTGELFF.

The rearrangement uses TRBV3-1 (or the pseudogene TRBV3-2) and TRBJ2-1; tentative D call: TRBD2 (6 bases). CDR3 length equals 16 residues. Germline lookup yields CDR1 LGHDT and CDR2 YNNKEL (reference sequence). The V end lost 1 base, the J end lost 0 bases, and 10 bases lay between the germline ends. The CDR3, as DNA: TGTGCCAGCAGCCAAGCGGCGGGGAGCTCCTACAATGAGCAGTTCTTC. It specifies CASSQAAGSSYNEQFF.

This clone was seen a few times. The gene calls are TRBV27 and TRBJ1-1, with 7 nucleotides matching TRBD1. CDR1 is MNHEY and CDR2 is SMNVEV in the germline V gene (reference sequence). The junction had 11 bases not matched to a gene; V was cut back by 5 bases and J by 8 bases. CDR3 length equals 14 residues. Written as DNA, the CDR3 is TGTGCCAGCAGTACCCCAGGGACAGTGAAAGAAGCTTTCTTT. It codes for CASSTPGTVKEAFF.

The gene calls are TRBV27 and TRBJ2-1; tentatively, D is TRBD1 (6 bases). Per germline, CDR1 MNHEY and CDR2 SMNVEV (reference sequence). The V end was cut by 5 bases, the J end by 3 bases, with 14 bases between. The CDR3 contains 15 residues. This CDR3 reads CASSEGVRIYNEQFF. Written as DNA, the CDR3 is TGTGCCAGCAGTGAGGGGGTTCGAATCTACAATGAGCAGTTCTTC.

The V gene is TRBV9, the J gene TRBJ2-5, with a possible D match to TRBD2 (7 bases). The V gene lost 2 bases and the J gene lost 2 bases, with 19 bases spanning the gap. Per germline, CDR1 SGDLS and CDR2 YYNGEE. The CDR3 has 17 residues. The CDR3 region has the DNA TGTGCCAGCAGCGTGACGGTCGGGGGGCCCTCGCAAGAGACCCAGTACTTC. As protein: CASSVTVGGPSQETQYF.

V is TRBV15 and J is TRBJ1-1; tentative D call: TRBD1 (6 bases). This CDR3 is 16 amino acids long. Trimming removed 2 bases at V and 0 bases at J, with 13 bases between. Germline values: CDR1 LNHNV, CDR2 YYDKDF (reference sequence). CDR3 region: CATSRSPTGLNTEAFF. CDR3 sequence (DNA): TGTGCCACCAGCAGATCCCCGACAGGTTTGAACACTGAAGCTTTCTTT.

There are a few counts of this clone. J is TRBJ1-3 and V is TRBV21-1; the table assigns TRBD1, which was not confirmed against the DNA. TRBV21-1 is given as a pseudogene. This CDR3 has 17 residues. The CDR3: CASSKGGQGISGNTIYF. In DNA form, the CDR3 reads TGTGCCAGCAGCAAAGGGGGACAGGGGATTTCTGGAAACACCATATATTTT.

The chain links TRBV18 to TRBJ1-1, with D possibly being TRBD1 (5 bases). This CDR3 region has 15 residues. The germline V gene encodes CDR1 KGHSH and CDR2 LQKENI. V gave up 2 bases and J gave up 3 bases, with 13 bases separating them. CDR3 in DNA: TGTGCCAGCTCACCAATCGGGGGGGAGGACACTGAAGCTTTCTTT. Translating it yields CASSPIGGEDTEAFF.

This clone was found once. This same CDR3 is encoded by further DNA sequences in the sample. The chain has TRBV7-3 and TRBJ1-1; maybe TRBD1 (5 bases). The germline V gene encodes CDR1 SGHTA and CDR2 FQGTGA. The CDR3 length is 13 residues. V shed 4 bases and J shed 1 base, with 7 bases lying between them. The CDR3 is CASSSTGNTEAFF. Written as DNA, the CDR3 is TGTGCCAGCAGCTCTACAGGGAACACTGAAGCTTTCTTT.

The rearrangement joins TRBV28 to TRBJ1-2; TRBD1 might be the D (5 bases). The CDR3 totals 15 residues. Trimming shortened V by 3 bases and J by 8 bases, and 19 bases separated the two germline ends. Germline V gene sequence: CDR1 MDHEN, CDR2 SYDVKM. The CDR3 DNA sequence: TGTGCCAGCAGTTTGGTAGGCAGGGCCCTCGAAGGCTACACCTTC. Translated, it gives CASSLVGRALEGYTF.

The CDR3 DNA reads as TGTGCCAGCATCTCGAACACTGAAGCTTTCTTT. It yields the protein CASISNTEAFF. This rearrangement joins TRBV28 to TRBJ1-1; D remains unclear. Germline CDR1 MDHEN, CDR2 SYDVKM. V was cut by 7 bases and J by 1 base, with 4 bases left in between. The CDR3 has 11 residues.

V usage is TRBV29-1 and J usage is TRBJ1-1, with no clear D. This CDR3 comprises 12 residues. V lost 8 bases to trimming and J lost 1 base, with 11 bases between them. From germline, CDR1 is SQVTM and CDR2 ANQGSEA. The CDR3 DNA sequence: TGCAGCACCGTAGGGAGGAACACTGAAGCTTTCTTT. It encodes CSTVGRNTEAFF. Based on the CDR3 plus reference TRBV29-1 and TRBJ1-1, the full variable domain is SAVISQKPSRDICQRGTSLTIQCQVDSQVTMMFWYRQQPGQSLTLIATANQGSEATYESGFVIDKFPISRPNLTFSTLTVSNMSPEDSSIYLCSTVGRNTEAFFGQGTRLTVV.

The chain recombines TRBV6-4 with TRBJ2-3; 9 positions agree with TRBD1. The CDR3 has 15 amino acids. The V gene end was trimmed by 5 bases and the J gene end by 3 bases; junction bases not matched to a gene: 6. Germline CDR1 MRHNA, CDR2 SNTAGT. The CDR3 DNA sequence: TGTGCCAGCAGTTCAACAGGGGGCGAAACAGATACGCAGTATTTT. Amino acids: CASSSTGGETDTQYF.

This clone appeared a single time. The gene calls are TRBV10-1 and TRBJ2-7; D gene unclear. V gave up 8 bases and J gave up 7 bases, with 21 bases separating them. Germline V CDR1 and CDR2: WNHNN, SYGVQD (reference sequence). The length of the CDR3 is 14 residues. CDR3: CASYRRNGVGEQYF. The CDR3 DNA reads TGCGCCAGCTATAGAAGAAACGGTGTCGGGGAGCAGTACTTC.

This sequence joins TRBV12-5 and TRBJ2-3; D is uncertain. Trimming pared 1 base from V and 4 bases from J, leaving 9 bases between. The CDR3 extends over 14 amino acids. In germline, CDR1 is LGHNT, CDR2 FRNRAP. CDR3 amino acids: CASGLETPPDTQYF. In DNA, the CDR3 is TGTGCTAGTGGTTTGGAGACACCTCCAGATACGCAGTATTTT.

The chain has TRBV4-1 and TRBJ2-1, with 7 bases aligning to TRBD1. The trim removed 4 bases at V and 8 bases at J, leaving 5 bases unmatched. Germline CDR1 is MGHRA and CDR2 is YSYEKL. This CDR3 region has 13 residues. CDR3 loop: CASSPGQGDEQFF. The CDR3 nucleotides are TGCGCCAGCAGCCCGGGCCAGGGGGATGAGCAGTTCTTC.

The chain links TRBV7-9 to TRBJ1-4, with D tentatively TRBD1 (5 bases). Germline CDR1 is SEHNR and CDR2 is FQNEAQ (reference sequence). This CDR3 comprises 14 residues. V was clipped by 5 bases and J by 8 bases, with 15 bases between them. CDR3 sequence reads: CASSAEEGREKLFF. In DNA form, the CDR3 reads TGTGCCAGCAGCGCCGAGGAGGGGAGGGAAAAACTGTTTTTT.

The chain employs TRBV18 and TRBJ2-3; 10 bases agree with TRBD1. Germline V gene lookup returns CDR1 KGHSH and CDR2 LQKENI. With 4 bases clipped from V and 1 base from J, the junction kept 2 bases outside the gene matches. CDR3 length equals 15 residues. The CDR3 DNA reads as TGTGCCAGCTCACTGGGGACAGGGGGCACAGATACGCAGTATTTT. Translated, it gives CASSLGTGGTDTQYF.

This clone was observed once. The chain couples TRBV5-4 to TRBJ2-3, with 11 bases matching TRBD1. Germline V gene sequence: CDR1 SGHNT, CDR2 YYREEE (reference sequence). With 7 bases clipped from V and 6 bases from J, the junction kept 7 bases outside the gene matches. The CDR3 runs 14 residues. Here the CDR3 reads CASRPGTGGDTQYF. DNA of the CDR3: TGTGCCAGCCGCCCCGGGACAGGGGGGGATACGCAGTATTTT.